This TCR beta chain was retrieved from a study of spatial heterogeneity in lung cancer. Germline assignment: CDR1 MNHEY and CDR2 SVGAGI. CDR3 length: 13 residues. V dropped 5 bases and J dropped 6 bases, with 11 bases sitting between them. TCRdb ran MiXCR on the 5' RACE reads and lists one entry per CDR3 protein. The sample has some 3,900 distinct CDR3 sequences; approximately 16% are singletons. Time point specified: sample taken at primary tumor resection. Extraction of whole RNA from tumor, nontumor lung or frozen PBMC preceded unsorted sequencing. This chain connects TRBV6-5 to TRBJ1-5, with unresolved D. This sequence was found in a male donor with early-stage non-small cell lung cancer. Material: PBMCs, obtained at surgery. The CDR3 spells CASSGRRSQPQHF. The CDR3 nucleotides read TGTGCCAGCAGTGGGCGGAGGTCTCAGCCCCAGCATTTT.